Following are 24 T cell receptor beta chains from one sample sequenced in a study of blood T cell repertoires in COVID-19. The protocol was immunoSEQ multiplex PCR, while the TCRdb copy is restricted to in-frame clones and leaves out a portion. The data show over 200,000 clones, under 90% seen once. Sequencing was performed on PBMCs or T cells enriched from blood (not recorded which). These receptors came from a man in his sixties who had recovered from COVID-19.

The chain carries TRBV21-1 and TRBJ1-4. TRBV21-1 is assigned pseudogene status. CDR3 length equals 13 residues. CDR3 loop: CAIKRATNEKLFF. CDR3 sequence (DNA): TGTGCCATCAAGCGGGCAACTAATGAAAAACTGTTTTTT.

This clone was seen just once. V is TRBV6-5 and J is TRBJ1-4; TRBD1 aligns across 9 bases. The germline V gene has CDR1 MNHEY and CDR2 SVGAGI. With V trimmed by 6 bases and J by 4 bases, 6 bases remained unmatched. The CDR3 extends over 15 amino acids. The CDR3 region has the DNA TGTGCCAGCAGCCGCACAGGGGGCAGTAATGAAAAACTGTTTTTT. It encodes CASSRTGGSNEKLFF.

This chain links TRBV6-5 with TRBJ1-3; 10 positions match TRBD1. J lost 4 bases, V lost 4 bases, and 4 bases had no gene match. This CDR3 is built from 15 residues. Germline loops: CDR1 MNHEY, CDR2 SVGAGI. The CDR3 loop is CASSSDRGPGNTIYF. CDR3 sequence (DNA): TGTGCCAGCAGTTCCGACAGGGGGCCGGGAAACACCATATATTTT.

This chain connects TRBV3-1 (or the pseudogene TRBV3-2) to TRBJ2-1, with 8 bases lining up with TRBD2. V was clipped by 6 bases and J by 7 bases; unmatched bases: 11. This CDR3 has 15 residues. CDR1 is LGHDT and CDR2 is YNNKEL in the germline V gene (reference sequence). CDR3 nucleotides: TGTGCCAGCAGTAAAGCGGGGGACCGTTGGAATGAGCAGTTCTTC. Its translation is CASSKAGDRWNEQFF.

This chain joins TRBV6-2 or TRBV6-3 and TRBJ2-7; 8 bases agree with TRBD1. Looked up from germline, CDR1 is MNHEY and CDR2 is SVGEGT. V dropped 0 bases and J dropped 2; count of bases not matched to a gene: 3. The CDR3 sequence is 15 residues long. In DNA, the CDR3 is TGTGCCAGCAGTTACTCGATACAGGGGGCCTACGAGCAGTACTTC. The encoded protein is CASSYSIQGAYEQYF.

This clone appeared a single time. The rearrangement uses TRBV5-6 and TRBJ2-5; 7 nucleotides align to TRBD1. The junction had 4 bases not matched to a gene; V was cut back by 1 base and J by 1 base. Germline CDR1 SGHDT, CDR2 YYEEEE. The length of the CDR3 is 15 residues. CDR3: CASSLRDRVQETQYF. Here the CDR3 DNA reads TGTGCCAGCAGCTTGAGGGACAGAGTCCAAGAGACCCAGTACTTC.

The J gene is TRBJ1-2, the V gene TRBV5-5; D is unresolved. The CDR3 runs to 15 residues. Trimming took off 4 bases at V and 8 bases at J, with 21 bases between the two ends. Germline CDR1 reads SGHKS; CDR2 reads YYEKEE (reference sequence). This CDR3 is CASSLSGGYGEGYTF. The CDR3 DNA is TGTGCCAGCAGCCTATCTGGTGGTTATGGAGAAGGCTACACCTTC.

The chain's CDR3 is CASSILGQGARVTEAFF. CDR3 nucleotide sequence: TGTGCCAGTAGTATCCTGGGACAGGGGGCGCGGGTCACTGAAGCTTTCTTT. This chain links TRBV19 with TRBJ1-1; 12 positions agree with TRBD1. CDR3 length equals 17 residues. Germline V gene data show CDR1 as LNHDA and CDR2 as SQIVND (reference sequence). Trimming at V came to 3 bases and at J to 4 bases, leaving 9 bases not matched to a gene.

This clone appeared a single time. The chain has TRBV7-2 and TRBJ2-1; 7 bases are a match to TRBD2. Germline trimming cut 4 bases from V and 4 bases from J; bases unmatched to any gene: 10. The germline gives CDR1 SGHTA, CDR2 FQGNSA. The CDR3 sequence is 16 residues long. The CDR3 here is CASSSRASGIYNEQFF. For the CDR3, the DNA is TGTGCCAGCAGCTCACGCGCTAGCGGCATTTACAATGAGCAGTTCTTC. The full variable domain, completed using reference TRBV7-2 and TRBJ2-1, is GAGVSQSPSNKVTEKGKDVELRCDPISGHTALYWYRQSLGQGLEFLIYFQGNSAPDKSGLPSDRFSAERTGGSVSTLTIQRTQQEDSAVYLCASSSRASGIYNEQFFGPGTRLTVL.

This chain links TRBV19 with TRBJ2-3; 9 bases line up with TRBD2. V was clipped by 6 bases and J by 1 base; unmatched bases: 5. CDR3 length equals 15 residues. CDR1 and CDR2 from the germline V gene are LNHDA and SQIVND (reference sequence). The CDR3 region is CASSISGGGTDTQYF. The CDR3 DNA follows: TGTGCCAGTAGCATTAGCGGGGGAGGCACAGATACGCAGTATTTT.

This chain joins TRBV18 and TRBJ1-2; 8 nucleotides line up with TRBD1. Looked up from germline, CDR1 is KGHSH and CDR2 is LQKENI. V gave up 1 base and J gave up 8 bases; unmatched junction bases: 6. This CDR3 comprises 14 residues. CDR3 in DNA: TGTGCCAGCTCACCACAGGACAGGGAGGACGGCTACACCTTC. This codes for CASSPQDREDGYTF.

V usage is TRBV29-1 and J usage is TRBJ2-1; 12 nucleotides match TRBD1. V was pared by 3 bases and J by 8 bases, with 2 bases of the junction left unmatched. The germline V gene encodes CDR1 SQVTM and CDR2 ANQGSEA. This CDR3 region has 13 residues. CDR3 sequence: CSVDGTGGDEQFF. CDR3 coding DNA: TGCAGCGTTGACGGGACAGGGGGCGATGAGCAGTTCTTC.

V gene TRBV12-5 combines with J gene TRBJ1-6, with unresolved D. CDR1 and CDR2 from the germline V gene are LGHNT and FRNRAP. The CDR3 contains 17 residues. V lost 2 bases and J 0 bases, leaving 11 bases between the germline ends. CDR3 nucleotide sequence: TGTGCTAGTGGTTTGATCGCTTCGAGCTCCTATAATTCACCCCTCCACTTT. It yields the protein CASGLIASSSYNSPLHF.

The genes are TRBV29-1 and TRBJ2-2; D is ambiguous. The CDR3 loop spans 13 amino acids. Trimming left V 5 bases short and J 3 bases short, with 10 bases between. Germline V gene data show CDR1 as SQVTM and CDR2 as ANQGSEA. CDR3 DNA: TGCAGCGTTCTCTCGGGTTACACCGGGGAGCTGTTTTTT. It translates to CSVLSGYTGELFF.

With regard to this clone: One end of the junction fails to match germline, which may point to a read error. This sequence joins TRBV6-2 or TRBV6-3 and TRBJ1-2; TRBD1 aligns across 7 bases. This CDR3 has 12 residues. CDR1 and CDR2 from the germline V gene are MNHEY and SVGEGT. The CDR3 DNA is TGTGCCAGCAGCGGACAGGACTATGGCTACGCCTTC. Its translation: CASSGQDYGYAF.

V usage is TRBV7-8 and J usage is TRBJ2-7; tentatively, D is TRBD2 (6 bases). V was clipped by 2 bases and J by 6 bases, with 17 bases between them. Germline lookup yields CDR1 SGHVS and CDR2 FQNEAQ. CDR3 size: 15 residues. CDR3 in amino acids: CASSLTLGGRGEQYF. CDR3 nucleotides: TGTGCCAGCAGCTTAACCCTCGGGGGACGGGGCGAGCAGTACTTC.

This chain links TRBV19 with TRBJ1-5; a weak D match, TRBD1 (5 bases). Germline assignment: CDR1 LNHDA and CDR2 SQIVND (reference sequence). The CDR3 covers 17 residues. Trimming took off 3 bases at V and 2 bases at J, with 17 bases between the two ends. Here the CDR3 DNA reads TGTGCCAGTAGTATGATGTGGGGGGGAGCTGGCAATCAGCCCCAGCATTTT. The encoded protein is CASSMMWGGAGNQPQHF. The full variable domain, with the rest looked up from reference TRBV19 and TRBJ1-5, is DGGITQSPKYLFRKEGQNVTLSCEQNLNHDAMYWYRQDPGQGLRLIYYSQIVNDFQKGDIAEGYSVSREKKESFPLTVTSAQKNPTAFYLCASSMMWGGAGNQPQHFGDGTRLSIL.

The chain has TRBV28 and TRBJ1-2; D is perhaps TRBD1 (5 bases). This CDR3 is 12 amino acids long. Between the trimmed V and J ends, which lost 6 bases and 3 bases, there was a span of 8 bases. CDR1 is MDHEN, CDR2 SYDVKM, per germline. Here the CDR3 reads CASSQGDYGYTF. The CDR3 DNA sequence: TGTGCCAGCAGCCAGGGTGACTATGGCTACACCTTC.

The rearrangement uses TRBV5-8 and TRBJ2-7; D gene unclear. Germline V gives CDR1 SGHTS, CDR2 YDEGEE. The CDR3 contains 11 residues. V lost 8 bases and J lost 0, with 6 bases in between. CDR3 coding DNA: TGTGCCAGTAGGAGCTCCTACGAGCAGTACTTC. The encoded protein is CASRSSYEQYF.

The chain has TRBV4-3 and TRBJ2-1; possible D gene TRBD2, 7 bases. Germline CDR1 is LGHNA and CDR2 is YSLEER. The CDR3 loop spans 16 amino acids. V was pared by 4 bases and J by 0 bases, with 13 bases between. The CDR3 DNA sequence: TGCGCCAGCAGCCCCGGGGGGACAAGCTCCTACAATGAGCAGTTCTTC. It translates to CASSPGGTSSYNEQFF.

The chain links TRBV4-1 to TRBJ1-2; D is uncertain. CDR1 and CDR2 from the germline V gene are MGHRA and YSYEKL. V lost 0 bases and J 0 bases, leaving 11 bases between the germline ends. CDR3 length: 16 residues. Here the CDR3 DNA reads TGCGCCAGCAGCCAAGATATCCCAGCGTCTAACTATGGCTACACCTTC. Translating it yields CASSQDIPASNYGYTF.

This clone was recorded a few times. V and J are TRBV6-6 and TRBJ2-2, with D possibly matching TRBD1 (6 bases). V shed 6 bases and J shed 1 base, with 12 bases lying between them. The length of the CDR3 is 15 residues. The V gene's germline CDR1 is MNHNY and CDR2 SVGAGI (reference sequence). The CDR3 nucleotides read TGTGCCAGCAGCCGAACACAGGGGAACACCGGGGAGCTGTTTTTT. It specifies CASSRTQGNTGELFF.

The CDR3 DNA sequence: TGCGCCAGCAGCCAACTTACTACGACAGGGAACACTGAAGCTTTCTTT. It codes for CASSQLTTTGNTEAFF. This chain links TRBV4-3 with TRBJ1-1, with a weak D call TRBD1 (6 bases). The CDR3 is 16 residues long. CDR1 is LGHNA and CDR2 is YSLEER in the germline V gene. Trimming took off 2 bases at V and 1 base at J, with 14 bases between the two ends.

In this sample, this clone turned up many times. The rearrangement links TRBV6-4 to TRBJ2-3; 9 bases line up with TRBD2. The J segment lost 2 bases and the V segment lost 4 bases, leaving 1 base of the junction unmatched. The germline V gene encodes CDR1 MRHNA and CDR2 SNTAGT. There are 14 residues in the CDR3. The DNA for the CDR3 is TGTGCCAGCAGTGGCGGGGGGGACACAGATACGCAGTATTTT. This codes for CASSGGGDTDTQYF.